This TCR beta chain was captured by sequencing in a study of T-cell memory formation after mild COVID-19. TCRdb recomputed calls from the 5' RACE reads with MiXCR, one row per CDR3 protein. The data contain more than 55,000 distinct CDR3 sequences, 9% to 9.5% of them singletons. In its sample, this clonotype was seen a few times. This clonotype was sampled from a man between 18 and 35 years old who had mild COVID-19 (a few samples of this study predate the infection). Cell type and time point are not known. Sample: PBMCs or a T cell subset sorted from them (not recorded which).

The CDR3 sequence is CASSFLALEQFF. The CDR3 nucleotides read TGTGCCAGCAGCTTTTTAGCACTCGAGCAGTTCTTC. This sequence joins TRBV7-2 and TRBJ2-1; D is ambiguous. The CDR3 is 12 amino acids. Germline V gene lookup returns CDR1 SGHTA and CDR2 FQGNSA. V lost 3 bases and J 10 bases, leaving 10 bases between the germline ends.